This T cell receptor beta chain was sequenced for a study of Ad26.COV2.S vaccination and SARS-CoV-2 variants. As concerns this clone: Its antigen is unidentified.

Sequencing used immunoSEQ multiplex PCR; TCRdb keeps in-frame clones, though not all of them. The table has 350,000 to 450,000 clones, roughly 94% seen once; the top ten hold 3.9%. Per the germline V gene, CDR1 is MNHEY and CDR2 is SMNVEV (reference sequence). This CDR3 has 17 residues. V trimming: 5 bases; J trimming: 3 bases; junction bases outside the gene matches: 14. Study-wide results and limits: Spike-specific TCR breadth was greater after Ad26.COV2.S than placebo. Whether participants received vaccine or placebo, their non-spike TCR breadth was similar. Overall T cell responses may have been underestimated by the analyses of TCR breadth and depth. Substantial breadth was reported for post-vaccination spike-specific CD8+ and CD4+ T cells.

The input for sequencing was peripheral blood, taken after recovery from COVID-19. The chain couples TRBV27 to TRBJ1-2; 8 bases are shared with TRBD1. The TCR comes from a human donor who had recovered from COVID-19. CDR3 amino acids: CASSPQTGTGEDYGYTF. In DNA, the CDR3 is TGTGCCAGCAGTCCCCAGACAGGGACAGGAGAAGACTATGGCTACACCTTC.